The rows below give T cell receptor beta chains drawn from one sample of a study of radiotherapy plus CTLA-4 blockade in lung cancer. Libraries were prepared by immunoSEQ multiplex PCR; TCRdb keeps only in-frame clonotypes and omits some of them. The repertoire holds approximately 90,000 clones, with around 82% as singletons. Sequencing used peripheral blood, obtained from a patient treated with radiotherapy plus ipilimumab. The receptors shown here come from a human donor with non-small cell lung cancer who had stable disease on radiotherapy plus ipilimumab. CDR3s include the opening cysteine and the closing phenylalanine or tryptophan. A D gene is named only where the DNA matches it firmly. Only part of the rows carry a size: once, few, many, or a class if the clone is expanded.

D gene	J gene	V gene	clone size	CDR3 DNA	CDR3 protein
TRBD2	TRBJ2-7	TRBV18	.	TGTGCCAGCTCAACTATGGATCTAGCGGGAGGGCAAGAGCAGTACTTC	CASSTMDLAGGQEQYF
.	TRBJ1-6	TRBV21-1	medium-sized	TGTGCCAGACCCAAAGGGTCTAGGCGTAATTCACCCCTCCACTTT	CARPKGSRRNSPLHF
TRBD2	TRBJ2-7	TRBV6-4	.	TGTGCCAGTCCCACTGCCAAGAGCGGGAGGGCGGCGGTGCTAGCCGAGCAGTACTTC	CASPTAKSGRAAVLAEQYF
.	TRBJ1-2	TRBV7-2	.	TGTGCCAGCAGCCGAGGACAGATTTATGGCTACACCTTC	CASSRGQIYGYTF
TRBD1	TRBJ1-2	TRBV28	.	TGTGCCAGCAGTTTTCGGGGGGACAGGGGGAACTATGGCTACACCTTC	CASSFRGDRGNYGYTF
TRBD1	TRBJ1-3	TRBV11-2	once	TGTGCCAGCAGCTGGACAGGGGGGAACTCTGGAAACACCATATATTTT	CASSWTGGNSGNTIYF
.	TRBJ1-5	TRBV23-1	.	TGCGCCAGCAGTCAATCATTAGTATCGGGCAATCAGCCCCAGCATTTT	CASSQSLVSGNQPQHF
.	TRBJ2-5	TRBV25-1	.	TGTGCCAGCCGCACGGGTGGGGAGACCCAGTACTTC	CASRTGGETQYF
.	TRBJ1-2	TRBV27	.	TGTGCCAGCAGCCCTCCCGACAGAAACTATGGCTACACCTTC	CASSPPDRNYGYTF
.	TRBJ1-1	TRBV9	.	TGTGCCAGCAGCGTAGAGGTGCGGACTGAAGCTTTCTTT	CASSVEVRTEAFF
.	TRBJ2-7	TRBV9	.	TGTGCCAGCAGCGTAGAAAGCGGTCCCTACGAGCAGTACTTC	CASSVESGPYEQYF
.	TRBJ1-3	TRBV7-8	once	TGTGCCAGCAGCTTCGGGGGGTCTGGAAACACCATATATTTT	CASSFGGSGNTIYF
.	TRBJ2-3	TRBV5-1	.	TGCGCCAGCGCATGGGCAGGGGTGACAGATACGCAGTATTTT	CASAWAGVTDTQYF
TRBD1	TRBJ1-4	TRBV19	.	TGTGCCAGTAGTACACAGGGGGCCACGTCTTCTAATGAAAAACTGTTTTTT	CASSTQGATSSNEKLFF
TRBD1	TRBJ2-1	TRBV27	.	TGTGCCAGCAGCGAGACAGGGAGCTACAATGAGCAGTTCTTC	CASSETGSYNEQFF
TRBD1	TRBJ2-3	TRBV5-8	once	TGTGCCAGCAGCACAACCGGGACAGGGGACACAGATACGCAGTATTTT	CASSTTGTGDTDTQYF
.	TRBJ1-2	TRBV4-1	few	TGCGCCAGCAGCCAAGAGCCCGGCGGCGCGCTAACTTCCACCTACACCTTC	CASSQEPGGALTSTYTF